This entry describes one T cell receptor beta chain. In its sample, this clone was seen once. This clone's antigen is unknown. There are no base qualities to consult, and no much larger clone falls within one base. The time point tag for this specimen amounts to: baseline before first vaccination. Vaccinee samples were obtained from the UK trials COV001 and COV002, which included a single-blind randomized controlled phase 2/3 trial of AZD1222 (ChAdOx1 nCoV-19) in healthy adults. Trial participant PBMC samples were collected at day 0 and day 28 after the second dose for TCRbeta chain sequencing. For CDR1 and CDR2, the germline V gene (reference sequence) lists LNHDA and SQIVND. V is cut by 3 bases and J by 0 bases, and the space between the germline ends is 9 bases. The CDR3 runs 15 residues from the cysteine to the phenylalanine. The kept DNA is CDR3 alone, 45 bases in frame from the first base. The data were obtained in a study of T cell responses to AZD1222 COVID-19 vaccine (dated by TCRdb to the early 2020s). In the study overall: AZD1222 recipients with second doses at about 4 weeks or about 12 weeks were pooled, because spike-specific TCR depth and breadth did not differ between schedules. A total of around 240 trial participants underwent TCR sequencing, of whom roughly 210 had received two doses of AZD1222 and approximately 26 had received two doses of the MenACWY control vaccine. Trial participants were enrolled by age into subgroups of 18-55, 56-69 and 70-plus years, and around 150, 28 and 57 TCR-sequenced participants, respectively, were included in these subgroups.

The CDR3 regions of human TCRbeta chains were analyzed by immunosequencing. Per the original workflow: Repertoire TCRs were checked for matches against a reference library of SARS-CoV-2-specific TCRs that had been generated using the MIRA antigen-specificity platform. Breadth meant the fraction of unique TCRs that were SARS-CoV-2-associated, whereas depth meant the fraction of total T cells that were SARS-CoV-2-associated. Using the MIRA data, each spike-specific TCR was mapped to the spike region that the TCR reacts to and placed in a CD4 or CD8 class. Log10-transformed breadth and depth values were compared by one-way ANOVA with Sidak's multiple comparisons tests. TCRdb retrieved this table from immuneACCESS and kept in-frame rearrangements only. Not all clones are present; in checked studies, unresolved V genes account for under half, and no reason is known for the remainder. V and J calls and clone size come straight from that table; D and trimming were deduced from the DNA. The sample table holds 150,000 to 200,000 clones, of which about 88% were seen once. Around 1.6% of the sample lies in the top ten.

Study-wide conclusions, independent of this receptor: A significant rise in spike-specific TCR breadth and depth was observed after two AZD1222 doses relative to day 0 and relative to MenACWY recipients. Participants were mostly white British and included more females than males, and it was suggested by the authors that clonal diversity may have been underestimated. Epitopes outside the regions mutated in the B.1.351 and B.1.1.7 variants were reportedly recognized by nearly half of the unique spike-specific TCRs. The 56-69-year group was small, and its depth increase did not reach significance, likely because of low power. Vaccine-associated CD4 TCRs spanned the whole spike protein, with dominant responses in regions 160-218 and 743-854. Because no day 14 peak-response samples were available, the repertoires could be characterized only after the peak T cell response. Conclusions about previously exposed vaccinees were limited because only a handful of AZD1222 recipients were SARS-CoV-2 seropositive at baseline.

The sample here was peripheral blood, taken on day 0 of AZD1222 vaccination. The rearranged chain carries TRBV19 and TRBJ1-5; there is no confident call for the D gene. The source of this sequence is an adult in good health. The base sequence is TGTGCCAGTAGTATGGGCATCGCTAGCAATCAGCCCCAGCATTTT. Its translation reads: CASSMGIASNQPQHF.